The clone carrying this T cell receptor beta chain showed up many times. These data are taken from a study of neurological immune-mediated disorders. TCRdb re-derived calls from the 5' RACE reads in MiXCR, one entry per CDR3 protein. Among 50,000 or so distinct CDR3 sequences listed, approximately 17% were seen once. The receptor comes from a man aged 55 to 70 in good health. Sequencing was carried out using PBMCs.

DNA of the CDR3: TGTGCCAGCAGTTCCAACGGGGCCAACGTCCTGACTTTC. Protein: CASSSNGANVLTF. The J gene is TRBJ2-6, the V gene TRBV12-3 or TRBV12-4; unclear D gene. This CDR3 comprises 13 residues. With 4 bases removed from V and 4 bases from J, the gap between germline ends came to 5 bases.